The rows below give T cell receptor beta chains drawn from one sample of a study of T cell responses to AZD1222 COVID-19 vaccine. Assay: immunoSEQ multiplex PCR; the TCRdb copy retains only in-frame clones and omits some. This sample carries under 150,000 clones, approximately 90% of them seen once, and the ten largest clones take roughly 11%. The starting material was peripheral blood, obtained on day 0 of MenACWY control vaccination. The receptors here all came from an adult in good health. CDR3s include the opening cysteine and the closing phenylalanine or tryptophan. The D gene is left open where the match is weak. Only some rows state a clone size, as once, few, many or a class for expanded clones.

j_call: TRBJ2-1
clone_size: once
v_call: TRBV20-1
d_call: .
cdr3_aa: CSAYRVNEQFF
cdr3_nt: TGCAGTGCTTACAGGGTCAATGAGCAGTTCTTC

j_call: TRBJ1-1
clone_size: .
v_call: TRBV6-5
d_call: .
cdr3_aa: CASSYLGAASTEAFF
cdr3_nt: TGTGCCAGCAGTTACTTGGGGGCGGCGAGCACTGAAGCTTTCTTT

j_call: TRBJ2-7
clone_size: .
v_call: TRBV19
d_call: .
cdr3_aa: CASSIQGSEQYF
cdr3_nt: TGTGCCAGTAGTATACAGGGAAGCGAGCAGTACTTC

j_call: TRBJ1-2
clone_size: once
v_call: TRBV12-3/TRBV12-4
d_call: .
cdr3_aa: CASSFGGDGYTF
cdr3_nt: TGTGCCAGCAGTTTCGGGGGGGATGGCTACACCTTC

j_call: TRBJ2-1
clone_size: .
v_call: TRBV4-2
d_call: TRBD1
cdr3_aa: CASSQDRTGSYNEQFF
cdr3_nt: TGTGCCAGCAGCCAAGATAGGACAGGGTCCTACAATGAGCAGTTCTTC

j_call: TRBJ1-2
clone_size: .
v_call: TRBV13
d_call: .
cdr3_aa: CASSSNRVVYGYTF
cdr3_nt: TGTGCCAGCAGCTCTAACAGGGTAGTTTACGGCTACACCTTC

j_call: TRBJ1-2
clone_size: .
v_call: TRBV30
d_call: TRBD1
cdr3_aa: CAWSTGDTYGYTF
cdr3_nt: TGTGCCTGGAGTACAGGGGATACCTATGGCTACACCTTC

j_call: TRBJ2-1
clone_size: .
v_call: TRBV9
d_call: .
cdr3_aa: CASSVVLAGGEQFF
cdr3_nt: TGTGCCAGCAGCGTAGTTCTAGCTGGGGGTGAGCAGTTCTTC

j_call: TRBJ1-3
clone_size: .
v_call: TRBV7-3
d_call: .
cdr3_aa: CASSSSSGNTIYF
cdr3_nt: TGTGCCAGCAGCTCCTCCTCTGGAAACACCATATATTTT

j_call: TRBJ1-1
clone_size: .
v_call: TRBV2
d_call: .
cdr3_aa: CASSAVDTEAFF
cdr3_nt: TGTGCCAGCAGCGCCGTGGACACTGAAGCTTTCTTT

j_call: TRBJ2-3
clone_size: .
v_call: TRBV5-1
d_call: TRBD2
cdr3_aa: CASSPTSGSPTDTQYF
cdr3_nt: TGCGCCAGCAGCCCCACTAGCGGGAGCCCCACAGATACGCAGTATTTT

j_call: TRBJ1-1
clone_size: .
v_call: TRBV25-1
d_call: TRBD1
cdr3_aa: CASSSPGTGNTEAFF
cdr3_nt: TGTGCCAGCAGTAGCCCCGGGACAGGGAACACTGAAGCTTTCTTT

j_call: TRBJ2-1
clone_size: .
v_call: TRBV27
d_call: .
cdr3_aa: CAAVDEQFF
cdr3_nt: TGTGCCGCGGTGGATGAGCAGTTCTTC

j_call: TRBJ2-3
clone_size: .
v_call: TRBV3-1/TRBV3-2
d_call: .
cdr3_aa: CASSPTGRADTQYF
cdr3_nt: TGTGCCAGCAGCCCTACAGGGAGGGCAGATACGCAGTATTTT

j_call: TRBJ1-5
clone_size: .
v_call: TRBV18
d_call: .
cdr3_aa: CASSPPGNRNQPQHF
cdr3_nt: TGTGCCAGCTCACCCCCCGGGAACCGGAATCAGCCCCAGCATTTT

j_call: TRBJ1-5
clone_size: few
v_call: TRBV30
d_call: .
cdr3_aa: CAAQQGTNQPQHF
cdr3_nt: TGTGCCGCACAACAGGGAACCAATCAGCCCCAGCATTTT

j_call: TRBJ2-3
clone_size: .
v_call: TRBV12-3/TRBV12-4
d_call: TRBD2
cdr3_aa: CASGLVLSDTQYF
cdr3_nt: TGTGCCAGCGGACTAGTTTTGTCAGATACGCAGTATTTT

j_call: TRBJ2-2
clone_size: once
v_call: TRBV6-4
d_call: .
cdr3_aa: CASSESAGSDTGELFF
cdr3_nt: TGTGCCAGCAGTGAAAGTGCGGGGTCGGACACCGGGGAGCTGTTTTTT

j_call: TRBJ2-2
clone_size: .
v_call: TRBV18
d_call: TRBD1
cdr3_aa: CASSPRQGASTGELFF
cdr3_nt: TGTGCCAGCTCACCAAGGCAGGGGGCGTCAACCGGGGAGCTGTTTTTT

j_call: TRBJ2-5
clone_size: .
v_call: TRBV2
d_call: TRBD2
cdr3_aa: CASRNGGLAGGPETQYF
cdr3_nt: TGTGCCAGCAGAAACGGTGGACTAGCGGGAGGGCCAGAGACCCAGTACTTC

j_call: TRBJ2-1
clone_size: .
v_call: TRBV6-5
d_call: TRBD1
cdr3_aa: CASGYPGQGAIF
cdr3_nt: TGTGCCAGCGGCTACCCGGGACAGGGGGCAATCTTC

j_call: TRBJ2-7
clone_size: once
v_call: TRBV6-5
d_call: .
cdr3_aa: CASCPGRSYEQYF
cdr3_nt: TGTGCCAGCTGCCCGGGACGGTCCTACGAGCAGTACTTC

j_call: TRBJ2-1
clone_size: .
v_call: TRBV10-3
d_call: .
cdr3_aa: CAITPGRGYNEQFF
cdr3_nt: TGTGCCATAACTCCGGGGCGGGGATACAATGAGCAGTTCTTC

j_call: TRBJ1-1
clone_size: .
v_call: TRBV5-5
d_call: .
cdr3_aa: CASSPLRYMQNTEAFF
cdr3_nt: TGTGCCAGCAGCCCACTTAGGTACATGCAGAACACTGAAGCTTTCTTT

j_call: TRBJ2-3
clone_size: .
v_call: TRBV13
d_call: TRBD1
cdr3_aa: CASSTPGQGFDFGTDTQYF
cdr3_nt: TGTGCCAGCAGCACACCGGGACAGGGATTTGATTTTGGGACAGATACGCAGTATTTT

j_call: TRBJ1-5
clone_size: .
v_call: TRBV19
d_call: .
cdr3_aa: CASSQAGFLSNQPQHF
cdr3_nt: TGTGCCAGTAGCCAAGCGGGATTCCTTAGCAATCAGCCCCAGCATTTT

j_call: TRBJ2-3
clone_size: .
v_call: TRBV29-1
d_call: TRBD2
cdr3_aa: CSVLGTNGQYF
cdr3_nt: TGCAGCGTCCTCGGGACTAATGGGCAGTATTTT

j_call: TRBJ1-1
clone_size: .
v_call: TRBV7-9
d_call: .
cdr3_aa: CASSLQDGNTEAFF
cdr3_nt: TGTGCCAGCAGCTTACAAGACGGGAACACTGAAGCTTTCTTT

j_call: TRBJ1-1
clone_size: once
v_call: TRBV7-2
d_call: .
cdr3_aa: CASSLGVTNTEAFF
cdr3_nt: TGTGCCAGCAGCTTAGGGGTGACGAACACTGAAGCTTTCTTT

j_call: TRBJ1-2
clone_size: .
v_call: TRBV7-6
d_call: TRBD1
cdr3_aa: CASSSRIYRDRGSGYTF
cdr3_nt: TGTGCCAGCAGCTCGAGGATATACCGGGACAGGGGATCAGGCTACACCTTC

j_call: TRBJ2-7
clone_size: .
v_call: TRBV2
d_call: .
cdr3_aa: CASTLIVEQYF
cdr3_nt: TGTGCCAGCACCCTGATTGTCGAGCAGTACTTC

j_call: TRBJ1-2
clone_size: .
v_call: TRBV29-1
d_call: .
cdr3_aa: CSVEDLFRLGYTF
cdr3_nt: TGCAGCGTTGAAGATCTCTTCAGGCTCGGCTACACCTTC

j_call: TRBJ2-3
clone_size: .
v_call: TRBV7-2
d_call: TRBD2
cdr3_aa: CASSHAPLADLTDTQYF
cdr3_nt: TGTGCCAGCAGCCACGCCCCACTAGCGGACCTCACAGATACGCAGTATTTT

j_call: TRBJ2-7
clone_size: .
v_call: TRBV30
d_call: TRBD2
cdr3_aa: CATSGGLSYEQYF
cdr3_nt: TGTGCCACCTCGGGGGGGTTGTCCTACGAGCAGTACTTC

j_call: TRBJ1-6
clone_size: once
v_call: TRBV2
d_call: TRBD1
cdr3_aa: CASSDLSGGDLSSPLHF
cdr3_nt: TGTGCCAGCAGTGACCTTTCAGGGGGCGACCTGAGTTCACCCCTCCACTTT

j_call: TRBJ2-3
clone_size: .
v_call: TRBV5-1
d_call: TRBD1
cdr3_aa: CASSRDRPGTDTQYF
cdr3_nt: TGCGCCAGCAGCCGGGACAGGCCCGGCACAGATACGCAGTATTTT

j_call: TRBJ2-1
clone_size: .
v_call: TRBV5-4
d_call: TRBD2
cdr3_aa: CASSSGSYYNEQFF
cdr3_nt: TGTGCCAGCAGCAGCGGGAGCTACTACAATGAGCAGTTCTTC

j_call: TRBJ1-2
clone_size: .
v_call: TRBV6-5
d_call: .
cdr3_aa: CASSYRDQLYGYTF
cdr3_nt: TGTGCCAGCAGCTACAGGGATCAGCTCTATGGCTACACCTTC

j_call: TRBJ2-5
clone_size: .
v_call: TRBV13
d_call: TRBD2
cdr3_aa: CASSTLSGERETQYF
cdr3_nt: TGTGCCAGCAGCACACTTAGCGGGGAGAGGGAGACCCAGTACTTC

j_call: TRBJ1-4
clone_size: .
v_call: TRBV6-4
d_call: .
cdr3_aa: CASTRARTNEKLFF
cdr3_nt: TGTGCCAGCACCCGGGCCAGAACTAATGAAAAACTGTTTTTT

j_call: TRBJ2-3
clone_size: .
v_call: TRBV30
d_call: TRBD2
cdr3_aa: CAWKTAGGPDTDTQYF
cdr3_nt: TGTGCCTGGAAGACAGCGGGAGGGCCTGACACAGATACGCAGTATTTT

j_call: TRBJ1-1
clone_size: .
v_call: TRBV5-1
d_call: .
cdr3_aa: CASSLVRGAGTEAFF
cdr3_nt: TGCGCCAGCAGCTTGGTGCGGGGGGCTGGAACTGAAGCTTTCTTT